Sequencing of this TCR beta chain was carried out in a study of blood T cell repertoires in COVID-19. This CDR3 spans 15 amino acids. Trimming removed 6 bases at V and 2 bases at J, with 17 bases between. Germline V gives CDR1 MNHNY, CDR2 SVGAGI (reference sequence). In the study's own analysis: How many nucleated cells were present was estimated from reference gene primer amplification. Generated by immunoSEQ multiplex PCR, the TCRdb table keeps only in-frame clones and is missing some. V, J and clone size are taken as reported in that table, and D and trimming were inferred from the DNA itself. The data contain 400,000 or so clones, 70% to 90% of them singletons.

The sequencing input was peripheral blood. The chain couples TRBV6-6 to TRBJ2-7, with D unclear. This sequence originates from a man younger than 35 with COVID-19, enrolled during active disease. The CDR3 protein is CASRNDFKLPYEQYF. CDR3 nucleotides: TGTGCCAGCAGAAACGACTTTAAACTCCCCTACGAGCAGTACTTC.